Listed here is a single T cell receptor (beta chain). Trimming left V 4 bases short and J 2 bases short, with 8 bases between. The CDR3 is 13 amino acids. The sample is drawn from a study of blood T cell repertoires in COVID-19. For the study at large: Samples of COVID-19 (acute and convalescent) were obtained from the United States, Italy and Spain. T cells, B-cell-depleted T cells, or PBMCs provided the cDNA or gDNA that served as material.

Patients of the Seattle cohort, enrolled during active infection, were followed longitudinally. Methods used by the authors: By means of reference gene primer amplification, nucleated cell counts were estimated. Repertoires were generated with immunoSEQ multiplex PCR, while TCRdb's copy carries only in-frame clones and drops some. That table furnishes V, J and clone size, whereas the DNA furnished D and trimming. Of 95,000 to 150,000 clones detected, around 90% appear once; the ten largest clones hold 3.8%. This clonotype was sampled from a woman aged 55-75 years with COVID-19, enrolled during active disease. The sequenced material came from peripheral blood. The V call is TRBV12-3 or TRBV12-4, the J call TRBJ1-1; D not certain. CDR3 sequence: CASSWSSNTEAFF. CDR3 DNA: TGTGCCAGCAGTTGGAGCAGCAACACTGAAGCTTTCTTT.